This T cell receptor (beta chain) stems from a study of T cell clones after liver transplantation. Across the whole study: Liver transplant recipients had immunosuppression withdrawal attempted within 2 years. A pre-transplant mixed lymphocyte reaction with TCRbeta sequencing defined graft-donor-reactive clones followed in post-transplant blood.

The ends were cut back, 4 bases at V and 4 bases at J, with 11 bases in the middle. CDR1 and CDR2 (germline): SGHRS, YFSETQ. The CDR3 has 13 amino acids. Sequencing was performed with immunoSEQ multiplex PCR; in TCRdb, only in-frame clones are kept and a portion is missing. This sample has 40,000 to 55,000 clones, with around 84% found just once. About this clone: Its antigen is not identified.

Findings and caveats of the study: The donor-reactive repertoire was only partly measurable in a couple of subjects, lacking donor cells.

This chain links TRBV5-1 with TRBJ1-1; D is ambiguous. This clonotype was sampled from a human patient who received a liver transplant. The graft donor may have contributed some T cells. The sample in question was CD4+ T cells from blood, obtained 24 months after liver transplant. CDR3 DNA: TGCGCCAGCAGCATAGGGCTGAGCACTGAAGCTTTCTTT. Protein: CASSIGLSTEAFF.